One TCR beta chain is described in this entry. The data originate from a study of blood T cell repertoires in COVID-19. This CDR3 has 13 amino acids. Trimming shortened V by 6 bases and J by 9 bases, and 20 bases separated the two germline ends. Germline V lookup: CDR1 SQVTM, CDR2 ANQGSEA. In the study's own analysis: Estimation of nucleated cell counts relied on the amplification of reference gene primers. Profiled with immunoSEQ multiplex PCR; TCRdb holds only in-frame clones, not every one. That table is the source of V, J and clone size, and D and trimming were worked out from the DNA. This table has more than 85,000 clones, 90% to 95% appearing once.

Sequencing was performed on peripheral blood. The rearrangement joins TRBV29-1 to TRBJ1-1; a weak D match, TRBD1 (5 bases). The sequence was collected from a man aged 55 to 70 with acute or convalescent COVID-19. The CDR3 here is CSVALTGRSKAFF. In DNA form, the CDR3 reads TGCAGCGTCGCCCTAACAGGAAGATCCAAAGCTTTCTTT. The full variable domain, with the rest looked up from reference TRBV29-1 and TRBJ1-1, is SAVISQKPSRDICQRGTSLTIQCQVDSQVTMMFWYRQQPGQSLTLIATANQGSEATYESGFVIDKFPISRPNLTFSTLTVSNMSPEDSSIYLCSVALTGRSKAFFGQGTRLTVV.